This T cell receptor (beta chain) was obtained from a study of ipilimumab plus nivolumab after autologous stem cell transplantation. Sequencing was performed with immunoSEQ multiplex PCR; in TCRdb, only in-frame clones are kept and a portion is missing. The sample holds 7,500 to 10,000 clones, 60% to 75% seen once. This CDR3 is built from 17 residues. The junction had 12 bases not matched to a gene; V was cut back by 2 bases and J by 5 bases. Germline V lookup: CDR1 SGHAT, CDR2 FQNNGV. J is TRBJ2-1 and V is TRBV11-2; 7 bases line up with TRBD2. The sequence derives from a female donor with multiple myeloma. Material: PBMCs, obtained in a trial of ipilimumab plus nivolumab as post-transplant consolidation. The CDR3 is CASSLNLGGSSNNEQFF. The CDR3 DNA reads as TGTGCCAGCAGCTTAAATCTAGGCGGGAGTTCAAACAATGAGCAGTTCTTC. Full variable domain (rest looked up from reference TRBV11-2 and TRBJ2-1): EAGVAQSPRYKIIEKRQSVAFWCNPISGHATLYWYQQILGQGPKLLIQFQNNGVVDDSQLPKDRFSAERLKGVDSTLKIQPAKLEDSAVYLCASSLNLGGSSNNEQFFGPGTRLTVL.